The 21 T cell receptor beta chains below come from one sample, sequenced in a study of blood T cell repertoires in COVID-19. Repertoires were generated with immunoSEQ multiplex PCR, while TCRdb's copy carries only in-frame clones and drops some. Seen here are roughly 140,000 clones, approximately 84% observed once, and the top ten hold 8.3%. Sequenced: peripheral blood. The receptors derive from a woman aged 60-70 years with COVID-19, enrolled during active disease.

The table lists this clone with a few counts. The rearrangement joins TRBV3-1 (or the pseudogene TRBV3-2) to TRBJ1-3; tentative D call: TRBD1 (6 bases). CDR1 and CDR2 (germline): LGHDT, YNNKEL (reference sequence). This CDR3 is built from 16 residues. The ends were cut back, 4 bases at V and 2 bases at J, with 15 bases in the middle. This CDR3 reads CASSPTQTGAGNTIYF. CDR3 bases: TGTGCCAGCAGCCCAACACAGACAGGTGCTGGAAACACCATATATTTT.

This clone turned up a few times. This CDR3 is also generated by other DNA sequences in the sample. V usage is TRBV6-5 and J usage is TRBJ2-1; tentative D call: TRBD2 (6 bases). Germline loops: CDR1 MNHEY, CDR2 SVGAGI. This CDR3 has 15 amino acids. With 6 bases removed from V and 3 bases from J, the gap between germline ends came to 15 bases. The CDR3 DNA sequence: TGTGCCAGCAGAGTTGGAGGGGCAAGCTACAATGAGCAGTTCTTC. As protein: CASRVGGASYNEQFF.

This clone was counted a single time. The rearrangement links TRBV6-5 to TRBJ2-1; 11 bases line up with TRBD2. Germline V CDR1 and CDR2: MNHEY, SVGAGI. V shed 6 bases, J shed 7 bases, and the junction held 8 bases outside the gene matches. This CDR3 has 15 amino acids. Written as DNA, the CDR3 is TGTGCCAGCAGCCTGACTAGCGGGGCTTTTAATGAGCAGTTCTTC. Its protein product is CASSLTSGAFNEQFF.

This chain joins TRBV14 and TRBJ2-3; 7 bases align to TRBD2. The CDR3 runs to 16 residues. The junction had 11 bases not matched to a gene; V was cut back by 5 bases and J by 3 bases. Germline V gene data show CDR1 as SGHDN and CDR2 as FVKESK. The CDR3 DNA reads TGTGCCAGCAGCTCCAAGGGCGGGGGAGGAACAGATACGCAGTATTTT. It is translated as CASSSKGGGGTDTQYF.

J is TRBJ1-1 and V is TRBV10-3; TRBD1 aligns across 7 bases. Unmatched junction bases numbered 6, after V lost 9 bases and J lost 5 bases. This CDR3 has 12 residues. Looked up from germline, CDR1 is ENHRY and CDR2 is SYGVKD. CDR3 amino acids: CAIGQEITEAFF. CDR3 sequence (DNA): TGTGCCATTGGACAGGAGATTACTGAAGCTTTCTTT.

The DNA of the CDR3 is TGTGCCAGCAGCTTGGCCGGGGGATCCGGAAACACCATATATTTT. Translation gives CASSLAGGSGNTIYF. This rearrangement joins TRBV5-4 to TRBJ1-3, with TRBD1 as a possible D gene (5 bases). Germline loops: CDR1 SGHNT, CDR2 YYREEE (reference sequence). With 0 bases removed from V and 4 bases from J, the gap between germline ends came to 11 bases. The CDR3 is 15 amino acids.

The J gene is TRBJ2-7, the V gene TRBV11-2, with 10 bases identical to TRBD1. The germline gives CDR1 SGHAT, CDR2 FQNNGV. V dropped 2 bases and J dropped 4; count of bases not matched to a gene: 2. The CDR3 runs to 14 residues. For the CDR3, the DNA is TGTGCCAGCAGCTTAAGGACAGGGGGGTACGAGCAGTACGTC. Encoded protein: CASSLRTGGYEQYV.

The V call is TRBV30, the J call TRBJ1-6; D gene ambiguous. The CDR3 is 13 residues long. CDR1 and CDR2 from the germline V gene are GTSNPN and SVGIG (reference sequence). Trimming took 3 bases from V and 7 from J, leaving 10 bases between them. In DNA, the CDR3 is TGTGCCTGGAGCGCGCCTCTAAATTCACCCCTCCACTTT. This encodes CAWSAPLNSPLHF.

The CDR3 coding sequence is TGTGCCATCAGTGTACAGGGGGGAGGAGGGTCACCCCTCCACTTT. This encodes CAISVQGGGGSPLHF. The rearrangement joins TRBV10-3 to TRBJ1-6; 8 nucleotides line up with TRBD1. Germline assignment: CDR1 ENHRY and CDR2 SYGVKD. This CDR3 has 15 amino acids. The junction had 9 bases not matched to a gene; V was cut back by 4 bases and J by 10 bases.

The V and J genes are TRBV19 and TRBJ2-1; 7 bases match TRBD2. This CDR3 is built from 13 residues. V shed 7 bases and J 7 bases; nucleotides not matched to a gene: 7. Germline loops: CDR1 LNHDA, CDR2 SQIVND (reference sequence). This chain's CDR3 is CASTQRDGNEQFF. The CDR3 nucleotides are TGTGCCAGTACTCAGCGGGATGGAAATGAGCAGTTCTTC.

V is TRBV7-9 and J is TRBJ1-4; 7 bases fit TRBD1. CDR3 length: 15 residues. Trimming at V came to 3 bases and at J to 2 bases, leaving 3 bases not matched to a gene. Germline V gene sequence: CDR1 SEHNR, CDR2 FQNEAQ (reference sequence). CDR3 bases: TGTGCCAGCAGCTTTAGGGGGCCGACTAATGAAAAACTGTTTTTT. The encoded protein is CASSFRGPTNEKLFF. The variable domain in full, completed from reference TRBV7-9 and TRBJ1-4, reads DTGVSQNPRHKITKRGQNVTFRCDPISEHNRLYWYRQTLGQGPEFLTYFQNEAQLEKSRLLSDRFSAERPKGSFSTLEIQRTEQGDSAMYLCASSFRGPTNEKLFFGSGTQLSVL.

Turning to this clone: The same CDR3 can be traced to other DNA sequences in this sample. The CDR3 DNA is TGTGCCAGCACGGGACAGGGCAATCAGCCCCAGCATTTT. Amino acids: CASTGQGNQPQHF. The chain recombines TRBV2 with TRBJ1-5; 8 bases fit TRBD1. The germline gives CDR1 SNHLY, CDR2 FYNNEI. V lost 7 bases, J lost 2 bases, and 1 base stayed unmatched. This CDR3 contains 13 residues.

The chain recombines TRBV7-3 with TRBJ1-2; 8 nucleotides line up with TRBD1. In germline, CDR1 is SGHTA, CDR2 FQGTGA. This CDR3 comprises 15 residues. Trimming at V came to 1 base and at J to 7 bases, leaving 8 bases not matched to a gene. The CDR3 is CASSLNPRGLSGYTF. CDR3 nucleotides: TGTGCCAGCAGCTTAAATCCCAGGGGGCTGAGTGGCTACACCTTC.

The rearrangement links TRBV10-3 to TRBJ1-5; 7 bases line up with TRBD1. This CDR3 has 14 amino acids. CDR1 and CDR2 from the germline V gene are ENHRY and SYGVKD. V shed 8 bases, J shed 1 base, and the junction held 5 bases outside the gene matches. CDR3 in amino acids: CAIGQGVSNQPQHF. The CDR3 DNA follows: TGTGCCATCGGGCAGGGGGTGAGCAATCAGCCCCAGCATTTT.

The chain combines TRBV6-5 with TRBJ1-1, with D possibly matching TRBD1 (5 bases). The germline gives CDR1 MNHEY, CDR2 SVGAGI. The CDR3 loop spans 15 amino acids. Trimming stripped 0 bases from V and 9 bases from J, with 17 bases between. In DNA, the CDR3 is TGTGCCAGCAGTTACTCAGGTGGGGCCCAGAAACAAGCTTTCTTT. Residues: CASSYSGGAQKQAFF.

The chain combines TRBV6-5 with TRBJ2-3, with D possibly being TRBD1 (5 bases). CDR3 size: 14 residues. CDR1 MNHEY and CDR2 SVGAGI come from the germline V gene. V was shortened by 4 bases and J by 1 base, with 9 bases between the two germline ends. This chain's CDR3 is CASSFDRRTDTQYF. CDR3 nucleotide sequence: TGTGCCAGCAGTTTCGACAGACGCACAGATACGCAGTATTTT.

This chain joins TRBV29-1 and TRBJ1-2; 7 bases line up with TRBD1. Trimming took 6 bases from V and 4 from J; bases not matched to a gene: 14. The CDR3 loop spans 15 amino acids. Germline values: CDR1 SQVTM, CDR2 ANQGSEA. CDR3 nucleotides: TGCAGCGTCTCGGGGGGGGACAGTGGACTCTATGGCTACACCTTC. Its translation is CSVSGGDSGLYGYTF. Full variable domain (rest looked up from reference TRBV29-1 and TRBJ1-2): SAVISQKPSRDICQRGTSLTIQCQVDSQVTMMFWYRQQPGQSLTLIATANQGSEATYESGFVIDKFPISRPNLTFSTLTVSNMSPEDSSIYLCSVSGGDSGLYGYTFGSGTRLTVV.

This chain links TRBV6-5 with TRBJ2-7; D uncertain. Germline CDR1 reads MNHEY; CDR2 reads SVGAGI. V was shortened by 6 bases and J by 3 bases, with 6 bases between the two germline ends. The CDR3 is made up of 11 amino acids. In nucleotides, the CDR3 is TGTGCCAGCAGCCAGAACTACGAGCAGTACTTC. This translates into CASSQNYEQYF.

The CDR3 sequence: CAWLPGGHFNSPLHF. In DNA form, the CDR3 reads TGTGCCTGGCTCCCAGGGGGCCATTTTAATTCACCCCTCCACTTT. This chain links TRBV30 with TRBJ1-6; 8 bases fit TRBD1. The trim removed 5 bases at V and 6 bases at J, leaving 9 bases unmatched. This CDR3 spans 15 amino acids. Germline V lookup: CDR1 GTSNPN, CDR2 SVGIG (reference sequence).

This clone occurred a few times. The chain employs TRBV19 and TRBJ1-6; 7 nucleotides align to TRBD1. The CDR3 has 16 amino acids. With V trimmed by 5 bases and J by 7 bases, 11 bases remained unmatched. Germline assignment: CDR1 LNHDA and CDR2 SQIVND (reference sequence). CDR3 sequence (DNA): TGTGCCAGTAGTGCCCCGGGACAGCTCCGCAATTCACCCCTCCACTTT. Translated, it gives CASSAPGQLRNSPLHF.

V usage is TRBV5-4 and J usage is TRBJ1-1; D gene ambiguous. CDR3 length equals 14 residues. The V end was cut by 4 bases, the J end by 5 bases, with 15 bases between. Per the germline V gene, CDR1 is SGHNT and CDR2 is YYREEE (reference sequence). The CDR3 nucleotides read TGTGCCAGCAGCCCTGGAGGACGGGCGACTGAAGCTTTCTTT. Protein product: CASSPGGRATEAFF.